This entry lists 18 T cell receptor beta chains sequenced from one sample in a study of T cells in Graves' hyperthyroidism and ophthalmopathy. Researchers took RNA transcripts and amplified the TCR beta CDR3 regions from them. The HTBI primer set was used in a first-round RT-PCR of the TCR CDR3. TCRdb analysed the multiplex PCR reads with MiXCR anew, one entry per CDR3 protein. The data hold 600,000 to 800,000 distinct CDR3 sequences, with about 35% observed a single time. Sequences were obtained from blood. The receptors stem from a woman in her forties with Graves' hyperthyroidism.

This clonotype was seen many times. V usage is TRBV29-1 and J usage is TRBJ2-7, with 8 nucleotides matching TRBD1. There are 13 residues in the CDR3. Trimming cost V 4 bases and J 5 bases; bases outside gene matches: 7. From germline, CDR1 is SQVTM and CDR2 ANQGSEA. The CDR3 loop is CSVVEQGEDEQYF. In nucleotides, the CDR3 is TGCAGCGTTGTAGAACAGGGGGAGGACGAGCAGTACTTC.

This clonotype was counted at least ten times. The DNA of the CDR3 is TGTGCCAGCAGTGACCGACACAGGTCCGAACAGCCCCAGCATTTT. Protein product: CASSDRHRSEQPQHF. The chain combines TRBV6-5 with TRBJ1-5; tentative D call: TRBD1 (5 bases). The length of the CDR3 is 15 residues. Per the germline V gene, CDR1 is MNHEY and CDR2 is SVGAGI. V was pared by 5 bases and J by 7 bases, with 18 bases between.

The chain has TRBV12-3 or TRBV12-4 and TRBJ1-1; 9 bases are a match to TRBD1. V lost 7 bases and J lost 5; bases outside the gene matches: 20. CDR3 size: 18 residues. The CDR3 region has the DNA TGTGCCAGCACCCTAGGACAGGGGCGAGGTGGAGGATTTACTGAAGCTTTCTTT. It codes for CASTLGQGRGGGFTEAFF.

This chain uses TRBV29-1 with TRBJ1-5; D is unresolved. The CDR3 spans 13 residues. The germline CDR1 and CDR2 sequences are SQVTM and ANQGSEA. Trimming removed 8 bases from V and 0 bases from J, with 11 bases in between. The CDR3 nucleotides are TGCAGCTTGGGCCGGTATAGCAATCAGCCCCAGCATTTT. Translation gives CSLGRYSNQPQHF.

This clonotype was seen repeatedly, ten times or more. CDR3 DNA: TGTGCCACCCAAGACAGGGTCGGCTATGGCTACACCTTC. It translates to CATQDRVGYGYTF. The rearrangement joins TRBV24-1 to TRBJ1-2; 7 nucleotides line up with TRBD1. Per the germline V gene, CDR1 is KGHDR and CDR2 is SFDVKD. The V gene end was trimmed by 9 bases and the J gene end by 4 bases; junction bases not matched to a gene: 7. The CDR3 spans 13 residues.

The sample holds many counts of this clonotype. The genes are TRBV12-3 or TRBV12-4 and TRBJ1-2, with a weak D call TRBD1 (5 bases). V was cut by 5 bases and J by 3 bases, with 10 bases left in between. The length of the CDR3 is 13 residues. In DNA, the CDR3 is TGTGCCAGCAGTGCCGGGGGGGACTATGGCTACACCTTC. Its protein is CASSAGGDYGYTF.

The chain combines TRBV12-3 or TRBV12-4 with TRBJ2-7; D could derive from TRBD1 or TRBD2 (5 bases each). This CDR3 is built from 13 residues. V was pared by 3 bases and J by 6 bases, with 12 bases between. This CDR3 reads CASSFLGDGEQYF. DNA of the CDR3: TGTGCCAGCAGTTTCCTAGGGGACGGCGAGCAGTACTTC.

In regard to this clonotype: A much larger clone is a single base away; this may be a read error. The chain uses TRBV7-7 and TRBJ2-7; D is undetermined. Germline CDR1 and CDR2: SSHAT and FNYEAQ (reference sequence). There are 15 residues in the CDR3. The CDR3 sequence is CASSPATSNWNEQYF. Written as DNA, the CDR3 is TGTGCTAGCAGCCCGGCGACCTCAAACTGGAACGAGCAGTACTTC.

This clonotype has more than one count but fewer than ten. DNA of the CDR3: TGTGCCAGCACTACGGGACTGGGGAACACTGAAGCTTTCTTT. Its protein product is CASTTGLGNTEAFF. This chain uses TRBV12-3 or TRBV12-4 with TRBJ1-1, with D possibly matching TRBD1 (5 bases). This CDR3 has 14 amino acids. Trimming removed 7 bases at V and 1 base at J, with 13 bases between.

This clonotype turned up a few times. The chain recombines TRBV7-8 with TRBJ1-2, with D unclear. Germline lookup yields CDR1 SGHVS and CDR2 FQNEAQ. CDR3 length: 15 residues. The ends were cut back, 4 bases at V and 4 bases at J, with 16 bases in the middle. CDR3 loop: CASSSLQIYSYGYTF. CDR3 DNA: TGTGCCAGCAGCTCATTACAGATTTATTCCTATGGCTACACCTTC.

V gene TRBV19 combines with J gene TRBJ2-6, with unresolved D. CDR3 size: 18 residues. The V gene's germline CDR1 is LNHDA and CDR2 SQIVND (reference sequence). The germline V and J ends were trimmed by 4 bases and 0 bases, with 16 bases remaining between them. This CDR3 reads CASSTLFVLHSGANVLTF. DNA of the CDR3: TGTGCCAGTAGTACCCTTTTCGTCCTCCACTCTGGGGCCAACGTCCTGACTTTC.

On this clonotype itself: At one end, the junction sequence differs from germline, possibly due to a read error. CDR3 sequence (DNA): TGTGCCAGCAGCCAGTCCTCACGGCTTCATCCCCAGAATTTT. The encoded protein is CASSQSSRLHPQNF. The chain uses TRBV7-9 and TRBJ1-5; D not resolved. CDR3 length: 14 amino acids. CDR1 SEHNR and CDR2 FQNEAQ come from the germline V gene (reference sequence).

This clonotype occurred many times. The J gene is TRBJ1-1, the V gene TRBV6-6; weak D call: TRBD1 (6 bases). Germline-derived CDR1 and CDR2 are MNHNY and SVGAGI (reference sequence). V shed 6 bases and J shed 2 bases, with 16 bases lying between them. CDR3 length equals 15 residues. For the CDR3, the DNA is TGTGCCAGCAGCCCCCAGGGGCAGGGCAACACTGAAGCTTTCTTT. Protein sequence: CASSPQGQGNTEAFF.

Points on this clonotype: Germline and junction disagree at one end, which may indicate a read error. V gene TRBV13 combines with J gene TRBJ2-7; TRBD2 aligns across 13 bases. CDR3 length equals 19 residues. Germline lookup yields CDR1 PRHDT and CDR2 FYEKMQ (reference sequence). The DNA for the CDR3 is TGTGCCAGCCGCTTCATGGGACAGGGGAGACTAGCGGGAGGACACGAGCAGTACTTC. This gives the protein CASRFMGQGRLAGGHEQYF. The full variable domain, its missing parts supplied by reference TRBV13 and TRBJ2-7, is AAGVIQSPRHLIKEKRETATLKCYPIPRHDTVYWYQQGPGQDPQFLISFYEKMQSDKGSIPDRFSAQQFSDYHSELNMSSLELGDSALYFCASRFMGQGRLAGGHEQYFGPGTRLTVT.

This chain uses TRBV6-5 with TRBJ2-2, with 11 bases identical to TRBD2. The CDR3 length is 15 residues. Trimming cost V 5 bases and J 6 bases; bases outside gene matches: 5. Germline V gives CDR1 MNHEY, CDR2 SVGAGI. The CDR3: CASSQLLAGAGELFF. The DNA of the CDR3 is TGTGCCAGCAGTCAGCTACTAGCGGGAGCCGGGGAGCTGTTTTTT.

This clonotype was observed at least ten times. The chain uses TRBV10-1 and TRBJ2-7; TRBD2 matches 8 bases. The junction had 4 bases not matched to a gene; V was cut back by 3 bases and J by 6 bases. There are 13 residues in the CDR3. The germline gives CDR1 WNHNN, CDR2 SYGVQD (reference sequence). This CDR3 reads CASSEFGGGEQYF. CDR3 DNA: TGCGCCAGCAGTGAATTCGGGGGGGGCGAGCAGTACTTC.

The chain has TRBV24-1 and TRBJ1-2; D call uncertain. V was clipped by 4 bases and J by 6 bases, with 14 bases between them. CDR3 length equals 14 residues. CDR1 and CDR2 from the germline V gene are KGHDR and SFDVKD. The CDR3 region has the DNA TGTGCCACCAGTGACCCTTCCGGGTCCGATGGCTACACCTTC. This translates into CATSDPSGSDGYTF.

This clonotype occurred a few times. CDR3 residues: CASSDPGGATEAFF. The CDR3 region has the DNA TGTGCCAGTAGCGACCCGGGTGGGGCAACTGAAGCTTTCTTT. V usage is TRBV19 and J usage is TRBJ1-1, with a weak D call TRBD1 (5 bases). Trimming removed 6 bases at V and 5 bases at J, with 16 bases between. The CDR3 covers 14 residues. The germline V gene encodes CDR1 LNHDA and CDR2 SQIVND (reference sequence). The full variable domain, with the rest looked up from reference TRBV19 and TRBJ1-1, is DGGITQSPKYLFRKEGQNVTLSCEQNLNHDAMYWYRQDPGQGLRLIYYSQIVNDFQKGDIAEGYSVSREKKESFPLTVTSAQKNPTAFYLCASSDPGGATEAFFGQGTRLTVV.